This is a list of T cell receptor beta chains from one sample in a study of T cells after posttransplantation cyclophosphamide. Clones were sequenced by immunoSEQ multiplex PCR, and TCRdb holds only the in-frame ones, with some missing. This sample has about 52,000 clones, with under 95% found just once. The sample comprised PBMCs. All receptors come from a woman between 25 and 40 years old in good health and a related stem cell transplant donor. The CDR3 runs from the conserved cysteine through the conserved F or W. Fields, in order: clone size, D gene, J gene, V gene, CDR3 protein, CDR3 DNA. A D gene is named only where the DNA matches it firmly. Only some rows state a clone size, as once, few, many or a class for expanded clones.

.	TRBD1	TRBJ2-5	TRBV6-5	CASSYSRDRAQTQYF	TGTGCCAGCAGTTACTCCCGGGACAGGGCACAGACCCAGTACTTC
.	.	TRBJ2-2	TRBV6-4	CASRGGADTGELFF	TGTGCCAGCAGGGGGGGGGCCGACACCGGGGAGCTGTTTTTT
.	.	TRBJ2-7	TRBV5-6	CASSFYRRSYEQYF	TGTGCCAGCAGCTTCTACAGGAGAAGCTACGAGCAGTACTTC
once	TRBD1	TRBJ1-6	TRBV18	CASSPTGQRDNSPLHF	TGTGCCAGCTCACCGACAGGGCAGAGGGATAATTCACCCCTCCACTTT
.	.	TRBJ1-4	TRBV2	CASSASPGGGEKLFF	TGTGCCAGCAGTGCCTCCCCGGGTGGCGGCGAAAAACTGTTTTTT
.	TRBD2	TRBJ2-3	TRBV6-1	CASSELERGGFYTDTQYF	TGTGCCAGCAGTGAATTGGAGCGGGGGGGGTTCTACACAGATACGCAGTATTTT
.	.	TRBJ2-7	TRBV7-8	CASSLGGRGEQYF	TGTGCCAGCAGCTTAGGGGGCAGGGGCGAGCAGTACTTC
.	.	TRBJ1-1	TRBV6-1	CASSPAGGPYTEAFF	TGTGCCAGCAGTCCTGCCGGGGGACCCTACACTGAAGCTTTCTTT
.	TRBD1	TRBJ1-5	TRBV19	CASSIKQGPQPQHF	TGTGCCAGTAGTATCAAACAGGGGCCCCAGCCCCAGCATTTT
.	.	TRBJ2-3	TRBV6-1	CASREWGGVEDTQYF	TGTGCCAGCAGAGAGTGGGGGGGCGTGGAAGATACGCAGTATTTT
few	TRBD1	TRBJ1-4	TRBV5-5	CASTGPDRGNEKLFF	TGTGCCAGCACCGGGCCCGACAGGGGGAATGAAAAACTGTTTTTT
.	TRBD1	TRBJ2-1	TRBV10-3	CAIRDRDSISNEQFF	TGTGCCATCAGAGACCGGGACAGTATATCCAATGAGCAGTTCTTC
.	.	TRBJ2-3	TRBV5-1	CASSSHYTDTQYF	TGCGCCAGCAGCTCTCACTACACAGATACGCAGTATTTT
.	.	TRBJ2-1	TRBV4-2	CASSQERRTGEQFF	TGTGCCAGCAGCCAAGAGAGGCGAACAGGGGAGCAGTTCTTC
.	.	TRBJ2-2	TRBV7-9	CASSGRQVTNTGELFF	TGTGCCAGCAGCGGACGACAGGTTACGAACACCGGGGAGCTGTTTTTT
.	.	TRBJ2-7	TRBV27	CASSINRDAHEQYF	TGTGCCAGCAGTATAAACAGGGATGCTCACGAGCAGTACTTC
.	TRBD1	TRBJ1-1	TRBV19	CASNAGQTNTEAFF	TGTGCCAGTAACGCGGGACAGACGAACACTGAAGCTTTCTTT
.	TRBD1	TRBJ1-2	TRBV25-1	CASSGQGGPHNLKGYTF	TGTGCCAGCAGCGGACAGGGGGGGCCGCACAATCTCAAGGGCTACACCTTC
.	.	TRBJ2-7	TRBV7-2	CASSLESGTYEQYF	TGTGCCAGCAGCTTAGAGTCAGGAACCTACGAGCAGTACTTC
.	.	TRBJ1-5	TRBV19	CASTIGGGTSNQPQHF	TGTGCCAGTACCATTGGGGGGGGGACCAGCAATCAGCCCCAGCATTTT
.	.	TRBJ1-1	TRBV28	CASSTGFTEAFF	TGTGCCAGCAGTACAGGGTTTACTGAAGCTTTCTTT
once	TRBD2	TRBJ2-1	TRBV30	CAWSKGGGSFEQFF	TGTGCCTGGAGTAAGGGCGGGGGGTCCTTTGAGCAGTTCTTC
.	TRBD1	TRBJ1-2	TRBV6-6	CASSQTGGDYGYTF	TGTGCCAGCAGTCAAACAGGGGGGGACTATGGCTACACCTTC
.	.	TRBJ1-2	TRBV7-9	CASSSLAGAGGYTF	TGTGCCAGCAGCTCCCTTGCGGGGGCGGGGGGCTACACCTTC
.	.	TRBJ1-1	TRBV7-6	CASSLARANTEAFF	TGTGCCAGCAGCTTAGCGCGGGCCAACACTGAAGCTTTCTTT
.	TRBD2	TRBJ2-3	TRBV5-6	CASSLGVGSGGPYF	TGTGCCAGCAGCTTGGGGGTTGGGAGCGGGGGTCCGTATTTT
.	TRBD1	TRBJ1-2	TRBV18	CASSPGTGTGGPFYGYTF	TGTGCCAGCTCACCGGGAACAGGGACAGGTGGGCCCTTCTATGGCTACACCTTC
.	.	TRBJ2-7	TRBV18	CASSPLTGNSYEQYF	TGTGCCAGCTCACCGCTAACAGGGAACTCCTACGAGCAGTACTTC
.	TRBD2	TRBJ2-5	TRBV4-1	CASSQVDLGLAGGETQYF	TGCGCCAGCAGCCAAGTCGACCTGGGGCTAGCGGGGGGGGAGACCCAGTACTTC
once	.	TRBJ2-1	TRBV7-3	CASSPKQGHEQFF	TGTGCCAGCAGCCCGAAACAGGGCCATGAGCAGTTCTTC
.	.	TRBJ1-4	TRBV7-9	CASSTGKRGTVAGEKLFF	TGTGCCAGCAGCACCGGGAAGCGCGGAACGGTGGCGGGTGAAAAACTGTTTTTT
.	TRBD2	TRBJ2-3	TRBV4-2	CASSPERRLAGPSTDTQYF	TGTGCCAGCAGCCCAGAACGGAGACTAGCGGGACCTAGCACAGATACGCAGTATTTT
.	.	TRBJ2-6	TRBV7-9	CASSPSVGAGESGANVLTF	TGTGCCAGCAGCCCCAGTGTAGGCGCCGGGGAATCTGGGGCCAACGTCCTGACTTTC